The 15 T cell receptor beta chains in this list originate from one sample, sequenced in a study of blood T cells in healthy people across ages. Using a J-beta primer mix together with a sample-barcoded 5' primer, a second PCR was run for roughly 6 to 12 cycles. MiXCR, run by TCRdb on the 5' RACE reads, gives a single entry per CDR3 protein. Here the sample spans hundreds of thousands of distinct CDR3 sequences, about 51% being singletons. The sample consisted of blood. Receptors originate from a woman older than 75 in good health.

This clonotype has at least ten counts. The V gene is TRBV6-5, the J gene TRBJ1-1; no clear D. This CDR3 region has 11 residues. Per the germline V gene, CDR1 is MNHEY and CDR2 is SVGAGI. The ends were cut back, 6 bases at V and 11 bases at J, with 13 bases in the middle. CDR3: CASSDGLRAFF. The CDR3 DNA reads TGTGCCAGCAGCGACGGGCTGAGGGCTTTCTTT.

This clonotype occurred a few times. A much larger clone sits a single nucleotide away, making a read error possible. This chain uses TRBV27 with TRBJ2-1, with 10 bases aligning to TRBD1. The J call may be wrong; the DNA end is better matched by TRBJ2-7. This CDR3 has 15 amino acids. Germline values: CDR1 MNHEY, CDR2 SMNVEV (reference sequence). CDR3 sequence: CASSQRQGAYNEQYF. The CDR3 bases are TGTGCCAGCAGCCAAAGACAGGGGGCCTACAATGAGCAGTACTTC.

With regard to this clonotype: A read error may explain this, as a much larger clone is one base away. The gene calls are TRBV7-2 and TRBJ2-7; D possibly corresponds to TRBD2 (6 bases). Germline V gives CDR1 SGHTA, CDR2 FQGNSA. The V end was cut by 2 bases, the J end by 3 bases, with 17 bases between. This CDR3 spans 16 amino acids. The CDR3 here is CTSSLNPAEEGYEQYF. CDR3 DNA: TGTACCAGCAGCTTAAACCCGGCCGAGGAGGGCTACGAGCAGTACTTC.

CDR3: CASRDPAGTTSYEQYF. For the CDR3, the DNA is TGTGCCAGCAGAGACCCTGCCGGGACTACCTCCTACGAGCAGTACTTC. This sequence joins TRBV9 and TRBJ2-7, with 7 bases fitting TRBD2. Germline V gives CDR1 SGDLS, CDR2 YYNGEE. This CDR3 contains 16 residues. Unmatched junction bases numbered 11, after V lost 5 bases and J lost 0 bases.

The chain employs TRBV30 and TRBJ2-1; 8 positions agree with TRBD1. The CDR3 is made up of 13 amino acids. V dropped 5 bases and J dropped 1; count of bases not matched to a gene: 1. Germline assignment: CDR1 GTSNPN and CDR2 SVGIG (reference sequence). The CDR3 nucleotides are TGTGCCTGGGGACAGGGATCCTACAATGAGCAGTTCTTC. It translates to CAWGQGSYNEQFF.

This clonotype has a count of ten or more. CDR3 residues: CQRDRLYNEQFF. For the CDR3, the DNA is TGCCAACGGGACAGGCTCTACAATGAGCAGTTCTTC. The genes are TRBV29-1 and TRBJ2-1; 8 nucleotides line up with TRBD1. Germline values: CDR1 SQVTM, CDR2 ANQGSEA. The CDR3 is made up of 12 amino acids.

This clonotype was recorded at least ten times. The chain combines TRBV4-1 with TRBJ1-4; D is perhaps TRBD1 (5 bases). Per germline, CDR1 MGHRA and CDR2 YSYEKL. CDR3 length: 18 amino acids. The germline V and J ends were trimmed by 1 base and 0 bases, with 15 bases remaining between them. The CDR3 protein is CASSQGVTGGATNEKLFF. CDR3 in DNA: TGCGCCAGCAGCCAAGGAGTTACGGGGGGTGCAACTAATGAAAAACTGTTTTTT.

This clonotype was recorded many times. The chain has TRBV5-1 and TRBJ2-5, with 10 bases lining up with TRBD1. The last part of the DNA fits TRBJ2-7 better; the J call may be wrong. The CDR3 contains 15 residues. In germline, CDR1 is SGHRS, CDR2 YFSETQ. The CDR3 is CASSSMGTGDHEQYF. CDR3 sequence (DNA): TGCGCCAGCAGCTCTATGGGGACAGGGGACCACGAGCAGTACTTC.

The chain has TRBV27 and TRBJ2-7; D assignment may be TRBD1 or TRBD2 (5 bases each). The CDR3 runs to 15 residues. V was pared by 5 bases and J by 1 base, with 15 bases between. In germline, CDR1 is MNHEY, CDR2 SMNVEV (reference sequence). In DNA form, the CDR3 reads TGTGCCAGCAGTGTCTCCGGGGACGGTTCCTACGAGCAGTACTTC. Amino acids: CASSVSGDGSYEQYF.

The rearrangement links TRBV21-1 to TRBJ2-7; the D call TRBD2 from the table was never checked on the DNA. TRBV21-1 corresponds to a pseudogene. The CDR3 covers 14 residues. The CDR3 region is CVSSGPGLAREQYF. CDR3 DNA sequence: TGTGTCAGCAGCGGACCGGGACTAGCGAGAGAGCAGTACTTC.

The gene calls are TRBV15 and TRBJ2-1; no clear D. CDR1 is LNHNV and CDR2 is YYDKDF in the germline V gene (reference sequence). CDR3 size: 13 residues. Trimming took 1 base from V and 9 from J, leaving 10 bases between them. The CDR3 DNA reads TGTGCCACCAGCAGAGTCCCGAGGAGTGAGCAGTTCTTC. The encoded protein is CATSRVPRSEQFF. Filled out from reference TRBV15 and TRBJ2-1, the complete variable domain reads DAMVIQNPRYQVTQFGKPVTLSCSQTLNHNVMYWYQQKSSQAPKLLFHYYDKDFNNEADTPDNFQSRRPNTSFCFLDIRSPGLGDTAMYLCATSRVPRSEQFFGPGTRLTVL.

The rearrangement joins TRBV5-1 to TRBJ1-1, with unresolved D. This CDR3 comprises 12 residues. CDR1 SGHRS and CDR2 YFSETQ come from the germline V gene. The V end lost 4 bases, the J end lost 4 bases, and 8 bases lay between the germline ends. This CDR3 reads CASSLIGTEAFF. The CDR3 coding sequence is TGCGCCAGCAGCCTCATAGGCACTGAAGCTTTCTTT.

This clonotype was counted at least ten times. As DNA, the CDR3 is TGTGCCAGCACCGAGGTGGGACTAGCGACCCGGGAGCAGTTCTTC. It yields the protein CASTEVGLATREQFF. The J gene is TRBJ2-1, the V gene TRBV2; 10 bases are shared with TRBD2. CDR3 length: 15 residues. V dropped 7 bases and J dropped 10; count of bases not matched to a gene: 13. CDR1 is SNHLY and CDR2 is FYNNEI in the germline V gene.

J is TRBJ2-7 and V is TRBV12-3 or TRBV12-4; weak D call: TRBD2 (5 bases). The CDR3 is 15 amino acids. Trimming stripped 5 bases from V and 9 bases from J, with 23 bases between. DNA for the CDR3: TGTGCCAGCAGTCTCCGGGATATAGGACGTGGAGGGCAGTACTTC. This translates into CASSLRDIGRGGQYF.

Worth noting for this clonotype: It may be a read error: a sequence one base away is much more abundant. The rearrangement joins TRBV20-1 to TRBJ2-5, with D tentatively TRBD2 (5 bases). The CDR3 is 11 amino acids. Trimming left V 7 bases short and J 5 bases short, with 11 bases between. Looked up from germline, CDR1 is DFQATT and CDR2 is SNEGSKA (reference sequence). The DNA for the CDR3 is TGCAGTGGTAGGAGGAAGGAGACCCAGTACTTC. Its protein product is CSGRRKETQYF.